The T cell receptor (beta chain) under discussion was sequenced for a study of T cells in Graves' hyperthyroidism and ophthalmopathy. Amplified regions were TCR beta CDR3 sequences from RNA transcripts. RT-PCR in the first round (using the HTBI primer set) targeted the TCR CDR3. MiXCR was run by TCRdb on the multiplex PCR reads, yielding one entry per CDR3 protein. The repertoire holds 450,000 to 600,000 distinct CDR3 sequences, around 13% seen once, with over 11% in the top ten. Study results and limitations: Blood held most thyroid clonotypes expanded above 0.001 frequency.

When ophthalmopathy did not progress within 18 months, Graves' hyperthyroidism was considered stable. The study excluded patients with uncontrolled infection, other autoimmune disease, pregnancy or lactation. There are 15 residues in the CDR3. V shed 1 base and J 6 bases; nucleotides not matched to a gene: 8. Ten or more counts support this clonotype. Its specificity is not known. Source material: blood. The rearrangement links TRBV12-3 or TRBV12-4 to TRBJ2-7, with 8 bases lining up with TRBD2. This receptor was taken from a woman between 35 and 50 years old with Graves' hyperthyroidism. The CDR3 protein is CASSLVSSGRREQYF. CDR3 bases: TGTGCCAGCAGTTTAGTATCGAGCGGGAGACGCGAGCAGTACTTC.